This TCR beta chain was sequenced for a study of Graves' ophthalmopathy and Graves' hyperthyroidism. In its sample, this clonotype was seen many times. Its antigen is undetermined. Germline V gene data show CDR1 as LNHDA and CDR2 as SQIVND (reference sequence). This CDR3 is 15 amino acids long. V lost 3 bases, J lost 4 bases, and 7 bases stayed unmatched. General study results and limits: The model predicted ophthalmopathy progression with 70.59% sensitivity and approximately 72% specificity.

CDR3 regions of TCR beta were amplified from RNA transcripts. After a first-round RT-PCR with HTBI primers, a second-round multiplex PCR was run. TCRdb reanalysed the multiplex PCR reads using MiXCR and keeps one entry per CDR3 protein. Among approximately 1.2 million distinct CDR3 sequences, 35% to 40% were seen once, and the ten largest hold around 10%. The receptor's source is an adult man with Graves' hyperthyroidism. Sequencing used peripheral blood or thyroid tissue (not recorded which). The chain employs TRBV19 and TRBJ2-5; 8 positions agree with TRBD2. CDR3 DNA sequence: TGTGCCAGTAGTATTACCGGGGGGGCCCTAGAGACCCAGTACTTC. It translates to CASSITGGALETQYF.